The TCR beta chain under discussion was sequenced for a study of shared clonotypes between healthy human individuals. Germline trimming cut 6 bases from V and 0 bases from J; bases unmatched to any gene: 7. CDR1 is SGHNT and CDR2 is YYREEE in the germline V gene (reference sequence). This CDR3 is 16 amino acids long. Naivety among CD8 cells was defined by CD45RO negativity and positive CCR7 selection, thereby excluding terminally differentiated effector memory CD45RA+ cells. TCRdb keeps only in-frame clones here, not all; method: immunoSEQ multiplex PCR. The sample records roughly 1,800,000 clones, over 85% being singletons.

The clonotype originates from a man younger than 35 in good health. Sequenced: naive CD8+ T cells sorted from blood. This chain links TRBV5-4 with TRBJ2-1; 9 nucleotides match TRBD2. The CDR3 is CASNVAGVSSYNEQFF. CDR3 bases: TGTGCCAGCAACGTAGCGGGAGTGAGCTCCTACAATGAGCAGTTCTTC.